The rows below give T cell receptor beta chains drawn from one sample of a study of multiple sclerosis patients with progressive multifocal leukoencephalopathy. Some clones are missing from TCRdb's copy, which holds only in-frame ones; the method was immunoSEQ multiplex PCR. The data hold approximately 31,000 clones, with 87% observed a single time. The source material was PBMCs, sampled from a patient treated with natalizumab. The receptors derive from a human donor with progressive multifocal leukoencephalopathy. Both conserved end residues are part of each CDR3. The order of the fields is J gene, V gene, CDR3 protein.

J gene: TRBJ1-2
V gene: TRBV7-5
CDR3 protein: CARSLFGPYGYTF

J gene: TRBJ2-3
V gene: TRBV2
CDR3 protein: CASSDDTDTQYF

J gene: TRBJ1-2
V gene: TRBV6-4
CDR3 protein: CASSEGQGTAYGYTF

J gene: TRBJ2-7
V gene: TRBV5-1
CDR3 protein: CASSLSMGEQYF

J gene: TRBJ2-1
V gene: TRBV5-4
CDR3 protein: CASSLGSGSSYNEQFF

J gene: TRBJ1-1
V gene: TRBV7-2
CDR3 protein: CASSYRTGVNTEAFF

J gene: TRBJ1-3
V gene: TRBV25-1
CDR3 protein: CASSESASGNTIYF

J gene: TRBJ2-3
V gene: TRBV28
CDR3 protein: CASSPRVGGRGITDTQYF

J gene: TRBJ2-7
V gene: TRBV6-5
CDR3 protein: CASSYGDYTYEQYF

J gene: TRBJ1-1
V gene: TRBV21-1
CDR3 protein: CASSKDRSTEAFF

J gene: TRBJ2-2
V gene: TRBV10-3
CDR3 protein: CATSGRNTGELFF

J gene: TRBJ1-1
V gene: TRBV28
CDR3 protein: CASTSRWGAFF

J gene: TRBJ2-7
V gene: TRBV28
CDR3 protein: CASSLLARYEQYF

J gene: -
V gene: TRBV5-4
CDR3 protein: CASSLGTGAAEQYF

J gene: TRBJ2-1
V gene: TRBV19
CDR3 protein: CASNTGDSYNEQFF

J gene: TRBJ2-7
V gene: TRBV5-6
CDR3 protein: CASSPLSGYEQYF

J gene: -
V gene: TRBV7-2
CDR3 protein: CASSLFQAGGNEQYF

J gene: TRBJ1-2
V gene: TRBV7-2
CDR3 protein: CASSPPAVYGYTF

J gene: TRBJ2-1
V gene: TRBV6-4
CDR3 protein: CASSEEGTASYNEQFF

J gene: TRBJ1-1
V gene: TRBV11-2
CDR3 protein: CASSLRVNTEAFF

J gene: TRBJ2-1
V gene: TRBV28
CDR3 protein: CASRPEDSYNEQFF

J gene: TRBJ1-2
V gene: TRBV15
CDR3 protein: CATSRENPLGGYTF

J gene: TRBJ2-1
V gene: TRBV5-4
CDR3 protein: CASSPDSRGSYNEQFF

J gene: TRBJ2-1
V gene: TRBV28
CDR3 protein: CATVQSSYNEQFF